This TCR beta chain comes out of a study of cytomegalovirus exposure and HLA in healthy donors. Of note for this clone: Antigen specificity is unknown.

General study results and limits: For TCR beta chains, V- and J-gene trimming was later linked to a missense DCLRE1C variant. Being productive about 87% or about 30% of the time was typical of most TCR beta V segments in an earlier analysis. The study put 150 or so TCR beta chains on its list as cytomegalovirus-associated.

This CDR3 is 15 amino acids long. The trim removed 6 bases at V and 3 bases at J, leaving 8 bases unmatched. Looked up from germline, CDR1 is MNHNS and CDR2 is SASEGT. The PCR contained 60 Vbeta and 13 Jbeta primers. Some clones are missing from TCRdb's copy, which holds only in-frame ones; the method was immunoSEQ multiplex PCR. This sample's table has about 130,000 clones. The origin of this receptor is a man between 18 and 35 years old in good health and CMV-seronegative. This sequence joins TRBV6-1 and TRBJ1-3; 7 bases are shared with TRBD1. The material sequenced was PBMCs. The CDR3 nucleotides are TGTGCCAGCAGGGTCCTACAGGGGCTTGGAAACACCATATATTTT. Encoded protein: CASRVLQGLGNTIYF.